Listed below are T cell receptor beta chains from one sample, sequenced in a study of blood T cell repertoires in COVID-19. Clones were sequenced by immunoSEQ multiplex PCR, and TCRdb holds only the in-frame ones, with some missing. The data hold under 200,000 clones, with 70% to 90% observed a single time. The sequencing input was peripheral blood. All receptors come from a woman aged 55-70 years with COVID-19, enrolled during active disease. Both conserved end residues are part of each CDR3. D genes are given only for firm matches. Where a row states a size, it is once, few, many or the class of an expanded clone; other rows omit it.

TGTGCCAGCAGCCTCCGAGAGCTACGGACTGAAGCTTTCTTT	CASSLRELRTEAFF	TRBV9	-	-	TRBJ1-1
TGCGCCAGCAGCTTGGGAGGCGGAGTGGGAGGGGAGACCCAGTACTTC	CASSLGGGVGGETQYF	TRBV5-1	-	TRBD2	TRBJ2-5
TGCGCCAGCAGCCCAGGACAGGGGGGGAACTATGGCTACACCTTC	CASSPGQGGNYGYTF	TRBV5-1	once	TRBD1	TRBJ1-2
TGTGCCAGTAGTCTCATTCAGGGATGGAGCAATCAGCCCCAGCATTTT	CASSLIQGWSNQPQHF	TRBV19	-	-	TRBJ1-5
TGTGCCAGCTCACCAACGACAGGGAACACTGAAGCTTTCTTT	CASSPTTGNTEAFF	TRBV18	-	-	TRBJ1-1
TGCGCCAGCAGCTTGGACGGGAGTTGGAATGAGCAGTTCTTC	CASSLDGSWNEQFF	TRBV5-1	-	-	TRBJ2-1
TGTGCCAGCCGCCGTGGGCAGGGGCCTGGAAACACCATATATTTT	CASRRGQGPGNTIYF	TRBV6-5	-	-	TRBJ1-3
TGTGCCACCAGCAGAGATCAGGTAAAAAGCAATCAGCCCCAGCATTTT	CATSRDQVKSNQPQHF	TRBV15	few	-	TRBJ1-5
TGTGCCAGTAGCCCAGGGGGGAGGAACACTGAAGCTTTCTTT	CASSPGGRNTEAFF	TRBV19	-	TRBD1	TRBJ1-1
TGTGCCAGTAGTATTGGACGGGAGACCTCCTACGAGCAGTACTTC	CASSIGRETSYEQYF	TRBV19	-	-	TRBJ2-7
TGTGCCAGCAGCTTAGTTGGCAGGGCCAGAGCTAACTATGGCTACACCTTC	CASSLVGRARANYGYTF	TRBV7-2	-	-	TRBJ1-2
TGTGCCAGCAGCGGACGAGGGACAGGGATTAATTCACCCCTCCACTTT	CASSGRGTGINSPLHF	TRBV9	-	TRBD1	TRBJ1-6
TGTGCCATCAGGAACTTAGGACTAGCGGACAAAGGCAATGAGCAGTTCTTC	CAIRNLGLADKGNEQFF	TRBV10-3	-	TRBD2	TRBJ2-1
TGTGCCAGCAGCTTGTTCAGCTCTGGAAACACCATATATTTT	CASSLFSSGNTIYF	TRBV5-6	-	-	TRBJ1-3
TGCAGCGTTGGAGGATTGGGTTATGGCTACACCTTC	CSVGGLGYGYTF	TRBV29-1	-	-	TRBJ1-2
TGTGCCAGCACCGAGAGCGGGGGGGCGTTAGATACGCAGTATTTT	CASTESGGALDTQYF	TRBV6-5	-	TRBD2	TRBJ2-3
TGTGCCAGCAGTGGCGGGACTAGCGATTACAATGAGCAGTTCTTC	CASSGGTSDYNEQFF	TRBV13	-	TRBD2	TRBJ2-1
TGTGCCAGCAGTCGGACTAGCGGGAGTAGGGGCACCGGGGAGCTGTTTTTT	CASSRTSGSRGTGELFF	TRBV27	-	TRBD2	TRBJ2-2
TGTGCCAGCAGTTCTGGACAGGGTAACGGCTACACCTTC	CASSSGQGNGYTF	TRBV12-3/TRBV12-4	-	TRBD1	TRBJ1-2
TGTGCCAGCTCACGGGGACAGGGGAATTCACCCCTCCACTTT	CASSRGQGNSPLHF	TRBV18	-	TRBD1	TRBJ1-6
TGTGCCAGCAGTTTCGGGACAGGGAATGAGCAGTTCTTC	CASSFGTGNEQFF	TRBV27	-	TRBD1	TRBJ2-1
TGTGCCAGCACCCTGACAGCGAACACTGAAGCTTTCTTT	CASTLTANTEAFF	TRBV6-5	-	-	TRBJ1-1
TGTGCCAGCAGCTTAGCGGGTTATAATTCACCCCTCCACTTT	CASSLAGYNSPLHF	TRBV11-2	-	-	TRBJ1-6
TGTGCCAGCAGTGAAGGACGCGGGGGAAACGGCTACACCTTC	CASSEGRGGNGYTF	TRBV6-1	-	-	TRBJ1-2
TGTGCCAGCAGTCCGAGCGGGACTTCGCAGTATTTT	CASSPSGTSQYF	TRBV7-9	once	TRBD2	TRBJ2-3
TGCGCCAGCAGCCTCTCAGGGGAGATAGGCTATGGCTACACCTTC	CASSLSGEIGYGYTF	TRBV4-1	-	-	TRBJ1-2
TGTGCCAGCAGCGTCGCCAATAGTTACAATGAGCAGTTCTTC	CASSVANSYNEQFF	TRBV7-3	-	-	TRBJ2-1
TGTGCCACCAGTGATGTGAACAGGGACCAAGCTTTCTTT	CATSDVNRDQAFF	TRBV24-1	few	-	TRBJ1-1
TGTGCCAGCAGTCACGACAGGGGTTTCAATGGCTACACCTTC	CASSHDRGFNGYTF	TRBV6-5	-	TRBD1	TRBJ1-2
TGTGCCAGGGGGAAGGGAGGCCTTAACTATGGCTACACCTTC	CARGKGGLNYGYTF	TRBV5-8	-	-	TRBJ1-2